This paragraph covers one T cell receptor beta chain sequence. Its antigen has not been determined. It has no much larger one-base neighbor in the sample; base qualities were not kept. One collaborating source in Seattle enrolled patients while the patients were actively infected and followed the patients over time throughout the course of disease. Each collaborating institution followed its own protocols to collect whole blood in K2EDTA tubes. Collaborator samples were shipped for TCRbeta analysis as frozen whole blood, isolated PBMCs, or DNA extracted from either sample type. These data are taken from a study of blood T cell repertoires in COVID-19 (dated by TCRdb to the early 2020s). A note on the overall study: Samples covering the acute and convalescent phases of COVID-19 were provided by collaborators in the United States, Italy and Spain. The dataset comprised deeply sampled blood TCRbeta repertoires from subjects exposed to, actively infected with, or recovered from COVID-19. Samples came from the ongoing ImmuneRACE study (first 160 participants) plus 1,254 subjects from 6 global collaborators. The material from the prospective study consisted of cDNA or gDNA derived from T cells, B-cell-depleted T cells, or PBMCs. Where available, HLA class I and class II types were taken from metadata supplied by the sample provider and were not determined by assay-based typing. The repertoires were made available in a free public database intended to serve as a resource for research on the immune response to SARS-CoV-2. Nearly every sample came with metadata listing a de-identified subject ID, COVID-19 status, age in years and sex.

V and J lose 6 bases and 8 bases, and a span of 11 bases separates them. Including the terminal cysteine and phenylalanine, the CDR3 comprises 12 residues. Only CDR3 DNA remains: 36 bases, in frame from the first base. CDR1 and CDR2 are drawn from the germline V gene (reference sequence): SEHNR, FQNEAQ. Results the study describes overall, beyond this receptor: The amount of clinical and demographic metadata varied by source and participant and was provided uncurated.

The immunoSEQ Assay, a bias-controlled multiplex PCR, was used to amplify TCRbeta CDR3 regions from genomic DNA. The original pipeline was this. Nucleated cell counts per sample were estimated from amplification of reference gene primers within the assay. To quantify the absolute abundance of each unique TCRbeta CDR3 rearrangement, sequence reads were collapsed and filtered. Productive Simpson clonality was computed per sample as the square root of Simpson's diversity index over productive rearrangements. The source is immuneACCESS, and TCRdb retained only in-frame sequences with V and J called. Part of the clones is not carried over; for the studies checked, unresolved V genes explain less than half of this, and the remainder is unexplained. Clone size and V and J calls were adopted from that table, with D and trimming inferred from the DNA. This sample comprises more than 250,000 clones, about nine tenths of them detected only once. The ten largest clones capture 5.5% to 8% of the sample.

Recombination joined TRBV7-9 with TRBJ2-1, and TRBD2 may be the D gene, going by 5 matching bases. The sequencing input was peripheral blood. The receptor was isolated from a woman in her 50s with COVID-19, enrolled during active disease. The sequence in DNA is TGTGCCAGCAGGTATAGCGTGGATGAGCAGTTCTTC. The encoded protein is CASRYSVDEQFF. When the CDR3 is completed using the reference TRBV7-9 and TRBJ2-1 genes on either side, the full variable domain is DTGVSQNPRHKITKRGQNVTFRCDPISEHNRLYWYRQTLGQGPEFLTYFQNEAQLEKSRLLSDRFSAERPKGSFSTLEIQRTEQGDSAMYLCASRYSVDEQFFGPGTRLTVL.